The T cell receptor (beta chain) under discussion was sequenced for a study of T cell changes during pregnancy in multiple sclerosis. TCRdb keeps only in-frame clones here, not all; method: immunoSEQ multiplex PCR. Of approximately 100,000 clones listed, around 93% are singletons. The receptor was derived from a female donor with multiple sclerosis, enrolled in a pregnancy study. The sequenced sample was peripheral blood, obtained before pregnancy.

CDR3 nucleotide sequence: TGTGCCAGCAGCCTTGGGACAGGGGTGGACTATGGCTACACCTTC. Protein: CASSLGTGVDYGYTF. The rearrangement joins TRBV5-4 to TRBJ1-2; 10 bases fit TRBD1. CDR1 and CDR2 (germline): SGHNT, YYREEE (reference sequence). The CDR3 has 15 residues. J lost 3 bases, V lost 4 bases, and 6 bases had no gene match. The variable domain in full, completed from reference TRBV5-4 and TRBJ1-2, reads ETGVTQSPTHLIKTRGQQVTLRCSSQSGHNTVSWYQQALGQGPQFIFQYYREEENGRGNFPPRFSGLQFPNYSSELNVNALELDDSALYLCASSLGTGVDYGYTFGSGTRLTVV.